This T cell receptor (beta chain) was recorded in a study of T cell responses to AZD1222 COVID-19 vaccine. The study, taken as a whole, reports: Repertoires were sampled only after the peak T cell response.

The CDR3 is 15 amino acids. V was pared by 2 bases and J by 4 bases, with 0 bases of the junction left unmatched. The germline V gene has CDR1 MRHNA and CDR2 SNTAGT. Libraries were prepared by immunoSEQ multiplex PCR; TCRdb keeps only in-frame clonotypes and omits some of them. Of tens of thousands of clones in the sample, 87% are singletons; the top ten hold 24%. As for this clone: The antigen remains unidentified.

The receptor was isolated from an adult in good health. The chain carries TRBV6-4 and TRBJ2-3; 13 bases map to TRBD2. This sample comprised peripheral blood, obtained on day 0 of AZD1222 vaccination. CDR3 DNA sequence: TGTGCCAGCAGTGACACTAGCGGGGGGGCAGATACGCAGTATTTT. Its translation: CASSDTSGGADTQYF.